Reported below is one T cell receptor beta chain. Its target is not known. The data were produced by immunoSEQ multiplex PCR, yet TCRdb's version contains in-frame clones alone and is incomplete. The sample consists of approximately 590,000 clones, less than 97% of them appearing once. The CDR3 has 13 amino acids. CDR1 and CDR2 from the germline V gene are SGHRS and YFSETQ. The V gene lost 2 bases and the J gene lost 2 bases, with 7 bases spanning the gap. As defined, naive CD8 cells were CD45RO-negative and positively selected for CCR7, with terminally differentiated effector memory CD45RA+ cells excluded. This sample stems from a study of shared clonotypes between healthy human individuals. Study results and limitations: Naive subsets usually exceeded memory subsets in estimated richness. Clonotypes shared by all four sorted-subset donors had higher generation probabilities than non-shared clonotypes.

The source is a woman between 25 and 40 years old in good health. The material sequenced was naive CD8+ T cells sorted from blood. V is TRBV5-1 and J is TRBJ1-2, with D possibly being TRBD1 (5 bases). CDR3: CASSFGGNYGYTF. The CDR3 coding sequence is TGCGCCAGCAGCTTCGGGGGAAACTATGGCTACACCTTC.